This T cell receptor beta chain is from a study of a mutant IDH1 vaccine in newly diagnosed glioma. Study-level information: Treated individuals were roughly 62% male and roughly 40% female, averaging approximately 40 years of age. Regarding the study as a whole: Altogether, 93.3% of patients exhibited vaccine-induced immune responses. Pseudoprogression appears to have had no connection to changes in top peripheral T cell clonotypes.

As for this clone: Its antigen remains unknown.

Assay: immunoSEQ multiplex PCR; the TCRdb copy retains only in-frame clones and omits some. The sample carries 110,000 or so clones, roughly 90% recorded once. The CDR3 extends over 14 amino acids. Germline V CDR1 and CDR2: SEHNR, FQNEAQ (reference sequence). V dropped 2 bases and J dropped 2 bases, with 9 bases sitting between them. Time point noted: week 11, during vaccination. With topical imiquimod, each dose of the vaccine consisted of 300 ug of mutant IDH1 20-mer peptide. This specimen consisted of PBMCs, obtained from a glioma patient whose treatment included an IDH1 peptide vaccine. The chain recombines TRBV7-9 with TRBJ2-5; D might be TRBD1 (5 bases). The TCR was taken from a woman aged 45-60 years with glioma. The CDR3 DNA is TGTGCCAGCAGCTTAAAAGGGGCTCAAGAGACCCAGTACTTC. This translates into CASSLKGAQETQYF. The entire variable domain, with the rest obtained from reference TRBV7-9 and TRBJ2-5, is as follows: DTGVSQNPRHKITKRGQNVTFRCDPISEHNRLYWYRQTLGQGPEFLTYFQNEAQLEKSRLLSDRFSAERPKGSFSTLEIQRTEQGDSAMYLCASSLKGAQETQYFGPGTRLLVL.